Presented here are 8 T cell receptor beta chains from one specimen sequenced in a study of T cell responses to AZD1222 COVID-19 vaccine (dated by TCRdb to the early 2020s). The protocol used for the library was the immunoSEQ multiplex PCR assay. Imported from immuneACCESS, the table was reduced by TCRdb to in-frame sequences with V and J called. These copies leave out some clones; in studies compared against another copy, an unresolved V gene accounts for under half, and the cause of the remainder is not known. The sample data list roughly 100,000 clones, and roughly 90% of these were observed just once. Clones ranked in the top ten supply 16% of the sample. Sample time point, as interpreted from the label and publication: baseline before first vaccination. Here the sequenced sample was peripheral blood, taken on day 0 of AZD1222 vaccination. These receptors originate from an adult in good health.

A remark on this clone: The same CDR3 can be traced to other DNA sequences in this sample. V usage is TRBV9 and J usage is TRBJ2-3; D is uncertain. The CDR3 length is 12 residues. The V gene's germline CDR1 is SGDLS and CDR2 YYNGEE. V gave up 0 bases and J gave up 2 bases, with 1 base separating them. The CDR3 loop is CASSVVTDTQYF. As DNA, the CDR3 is TGTGCCAGCAGCGTAGTCACAGATACGCAGTATTTT. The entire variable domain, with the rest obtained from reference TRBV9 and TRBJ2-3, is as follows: DSGVTQTPKHLITATGQRVTLRCSPRSGDLSVYWYQQSLDQGLQFLIQYYNGEERAKGNILERFSAQQFPDLHSELNLSSLELGDSALYFCASSVVTDTQYFGPGTRLTVL.

The CDR3 DNA reads TGTGCCAGCAGTTACATCATAGGGGGCACGACCTACGAGCAGTACTTC. This encodes CASSYIIGGTTYEQYF. This sequence joins TRBV6-5 and TRBJ2-7, with 7 bases aligning to TRBD1. V was clipped by 2 bases and J by 2 bases; unmatched bases: 9. Per germline, CDR1 MNHEY and CDR2 SVGAGI. The CDR3 covers 16 residues.

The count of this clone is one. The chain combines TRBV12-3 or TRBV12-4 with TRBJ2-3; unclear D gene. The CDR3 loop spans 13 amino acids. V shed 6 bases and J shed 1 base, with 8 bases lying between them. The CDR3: CASSSGGTDTQYF. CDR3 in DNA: TGTGCCAGCAGCTCGGGTGGCACAGATACGCAGTATTTT.

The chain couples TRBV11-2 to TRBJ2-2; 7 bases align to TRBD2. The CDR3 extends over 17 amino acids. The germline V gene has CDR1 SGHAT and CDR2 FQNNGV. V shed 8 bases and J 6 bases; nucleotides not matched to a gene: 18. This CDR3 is CASAQRRGLFLAGELFF. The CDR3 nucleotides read TGTGCCAGCGCCCAGCGAAGGGGACTATTTCTGGCCGGGGAGCTGTTTTTT.

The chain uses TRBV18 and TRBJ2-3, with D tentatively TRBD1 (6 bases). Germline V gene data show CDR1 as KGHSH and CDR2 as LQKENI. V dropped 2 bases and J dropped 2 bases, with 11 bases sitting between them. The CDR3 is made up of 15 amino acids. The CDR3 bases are TGTGCCAGCTCACCAAACCGGGACACCACAGATACGCAGTATTTT. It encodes CASSPNRDTTDTQYF.

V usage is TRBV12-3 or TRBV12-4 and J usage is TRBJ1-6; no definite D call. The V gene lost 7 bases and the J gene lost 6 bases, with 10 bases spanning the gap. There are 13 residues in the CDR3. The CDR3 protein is CASKLIVNSPLHF. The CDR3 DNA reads TGTGCCAGCAAGCTAATAGTTAATTCACCCCTCCACTTT.

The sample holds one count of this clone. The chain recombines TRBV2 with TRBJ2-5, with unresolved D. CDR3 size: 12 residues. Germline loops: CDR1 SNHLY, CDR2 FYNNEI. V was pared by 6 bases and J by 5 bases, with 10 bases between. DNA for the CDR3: TGTGCCAGCAGCCAAATCCAGGAGACCCAGTACTTC. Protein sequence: CASSQIQETQYF.

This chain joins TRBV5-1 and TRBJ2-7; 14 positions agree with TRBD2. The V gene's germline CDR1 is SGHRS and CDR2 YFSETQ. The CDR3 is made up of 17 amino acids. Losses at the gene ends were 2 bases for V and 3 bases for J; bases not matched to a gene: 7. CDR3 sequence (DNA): TGCGCCAGCAGCTTCGGGACTAGCGGGGGCAGTAGCTACGAGCAGTACTTC. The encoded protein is CASSFGTSGGSSYEQYF. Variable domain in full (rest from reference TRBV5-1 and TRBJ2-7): KAGVTQTPRYLIKTRGQQVTLSCSPISGHRSVSWYQQTPGQGLQFLFEYFSETQRNKGNFPGRFSGRQFSNSRSEMNVSTLELGDSALYLCASSFGTSGGSSYEQYFGPGTRLTVT.